This T cell receptor beta chain was recovered during a study of early stage breast cancer tumors. Assay used: immunoSEQ multiplex PCR; TCRdb lists only in-frame clones, some missing. Of about 5,500 clones in the sample, under 70% are singletons; the top ten hold about an eighth. Germline lookup yields CDR1 SGHRS and CDR2 YFSETQ. This CDR3 region has 15 residues. Deletions cut 0 bases from V and 1 base from J, with 10 bases between. This chain uses TRBV5-1 with TRBJ2-5; either TRBD1 or TRBD2 may supply D (6 bases each). The specimen was normal breast tissue next to the tumor. This receptor was identified in a person aged 55-75 years with breast cancer. The CDR3 spells CASSLVGGGQETQYF. CDR3 bases: TGCGCCAGCAGCTTGGTGGGGGGCGGCCAAGAGACCCAGTACTTC.